What follows are 2 T cell receptor beta chains derived from one specimen sequenced in a study of CD8 T cells in Susac syndrome. Random hexamers served to reverse transcribe roughly 0.45 to 1 ug RNA. TCRdb recomputed calls from the immunoSEQ multiplex PCR reads with MiXCR, one row per CDR3 protein. The sample shows approximately 170,000 distinct CDR3 sequences, around 93% of them seen only once. Sequenced material: CD4+ T cells from PBMCs. Receptors were obtained from a human donor in good health.

This chain connects TRBV20-1 to TRBJ2-5; D gene ambiguous. The CDR3 contains 12 residues. Germline CDR1 and CDR2: DFQATT and SNEGSKA (reference sequence). Between the trimmed V and J ends, which lost 2 bases and 5 bases, there was a span of 9 bases. The CDR3 nucleotides read TGCAGTGCTAGACCCCGTACGGAGACCCAGTACTTC. Translation gives CSARPRTETQYF.

The chain combines TRBV7-9 with TRBJ1-1; D call uncertain. From germline, CDR1 is SEHNR and CDR2 FQNEAQ (reference sequence). The CDR3 loop spans 13 amino acids. The germline V and J ends were trimmed by 4 bases and 5 bases, with 11 bases remaining between them. CDR3 loop: CASSSLGVTEAFF. The CDR3 DNA follows: TGTGCCAGCAGCTCCCTGGGCGTTACTGAAGCTTTCTTT.